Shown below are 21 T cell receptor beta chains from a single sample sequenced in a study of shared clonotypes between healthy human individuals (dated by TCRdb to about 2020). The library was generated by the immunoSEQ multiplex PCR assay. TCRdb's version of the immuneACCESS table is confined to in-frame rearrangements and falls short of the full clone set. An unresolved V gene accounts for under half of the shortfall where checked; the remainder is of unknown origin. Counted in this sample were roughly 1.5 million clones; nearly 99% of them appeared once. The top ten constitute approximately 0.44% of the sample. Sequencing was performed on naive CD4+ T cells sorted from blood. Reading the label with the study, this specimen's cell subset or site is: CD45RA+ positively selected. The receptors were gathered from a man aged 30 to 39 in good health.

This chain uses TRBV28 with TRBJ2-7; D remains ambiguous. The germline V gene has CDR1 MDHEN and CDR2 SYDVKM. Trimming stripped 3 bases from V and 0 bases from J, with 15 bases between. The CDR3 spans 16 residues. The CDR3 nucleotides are TGTGCCAGCAGTTTCGCTGGGCAGAACCCCTCCTACGAGCAGTACTTC. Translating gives CASSFAGQNPSYEQYF.

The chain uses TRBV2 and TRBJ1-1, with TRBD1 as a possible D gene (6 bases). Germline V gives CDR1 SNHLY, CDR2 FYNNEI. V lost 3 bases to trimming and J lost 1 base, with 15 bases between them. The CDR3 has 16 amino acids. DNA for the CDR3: TGTGCCAGCAGTGAGGAGGGGGGCGGCTCGAACACTGAAGCTTTCTTT. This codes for CASSEEGGGSNTEAFF.

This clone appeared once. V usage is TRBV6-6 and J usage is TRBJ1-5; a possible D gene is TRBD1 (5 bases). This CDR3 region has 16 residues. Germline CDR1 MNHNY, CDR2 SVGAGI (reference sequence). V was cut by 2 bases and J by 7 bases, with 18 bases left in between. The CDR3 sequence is CASSYPTQRGGQPQHF. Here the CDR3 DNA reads TGTGCCAGCAGTTACCCGACCCAACGCGGGGGACAGCCCCAGCATTTT.

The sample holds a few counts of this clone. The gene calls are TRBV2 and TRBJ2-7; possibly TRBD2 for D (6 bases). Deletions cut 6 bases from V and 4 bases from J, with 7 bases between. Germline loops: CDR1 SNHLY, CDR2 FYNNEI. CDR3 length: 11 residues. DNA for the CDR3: TGTGCCAGCAGACGGGAGTACGAGCAGTACTTC. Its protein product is CASRREYEQYF.

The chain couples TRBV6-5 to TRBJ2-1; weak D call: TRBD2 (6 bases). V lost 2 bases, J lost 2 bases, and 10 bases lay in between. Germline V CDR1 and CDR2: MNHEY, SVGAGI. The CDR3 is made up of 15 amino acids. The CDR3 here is CASSYPGLPYNEQFF. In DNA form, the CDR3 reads TGTGCCAGCAGTTACCCGGGACTTCCCTACAATGAGCAGTTCTTC.

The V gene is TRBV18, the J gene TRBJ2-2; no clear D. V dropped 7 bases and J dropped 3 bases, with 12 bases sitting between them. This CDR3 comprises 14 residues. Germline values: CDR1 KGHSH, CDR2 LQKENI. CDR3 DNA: TGTGCCAGCTTCGCGGAGAGTTACACCGGGGAGCTGTTTTTT. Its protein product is CASFAESYTGELFF.

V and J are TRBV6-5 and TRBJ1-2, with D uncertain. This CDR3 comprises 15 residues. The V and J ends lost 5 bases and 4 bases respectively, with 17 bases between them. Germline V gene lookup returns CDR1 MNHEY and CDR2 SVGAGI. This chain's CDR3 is CASSRPSGQAYGYTF. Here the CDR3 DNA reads TGTGCCAGCAGTCGCCCCTCGGGCCAGGCCTATGGCTACACCTTC.

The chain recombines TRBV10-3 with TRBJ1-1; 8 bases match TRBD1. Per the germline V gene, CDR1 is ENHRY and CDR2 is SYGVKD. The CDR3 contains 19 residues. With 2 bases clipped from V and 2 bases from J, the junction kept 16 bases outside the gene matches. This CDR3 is CAISETGGTRDRRNTEAFF. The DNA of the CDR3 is TGTGCCATCAGTGAGACAGGGGGAACCCGGGACAGAAGAAACACTGAAGCTTTCTTT.

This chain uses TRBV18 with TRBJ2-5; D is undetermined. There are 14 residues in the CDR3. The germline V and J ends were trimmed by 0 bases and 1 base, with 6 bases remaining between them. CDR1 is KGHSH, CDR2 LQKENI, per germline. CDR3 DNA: TGTGCCAGCTCACCACCGTTCGGCCAAGAGACCCAGTACTTC. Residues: CASSPPFGQETQYF.

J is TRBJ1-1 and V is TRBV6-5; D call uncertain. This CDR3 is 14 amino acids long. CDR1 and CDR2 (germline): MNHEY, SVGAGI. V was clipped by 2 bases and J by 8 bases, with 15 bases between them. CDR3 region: CASSYTAQRGEAFF. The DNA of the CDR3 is TGTGCCAGCAGTTACACAGCCCAACGCGGAGAAGCTTTCTTT.

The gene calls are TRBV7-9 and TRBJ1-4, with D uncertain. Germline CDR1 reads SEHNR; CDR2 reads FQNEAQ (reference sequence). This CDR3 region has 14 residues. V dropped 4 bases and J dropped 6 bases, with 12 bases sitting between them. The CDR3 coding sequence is TGTGCCAGCAGCTCGTACCGGGGAGATGAAAAACTGTTTTTT. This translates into CASSSYRGDEKLFF.

The CDR3 DNA is TGTGCCATCAGTGGGCCGGGGATCACCGGGGAGCTGTTTTTT. It specifies CAISGPGITGELFF. V is TRBV10-3 and J is TRBJ2-2, with D perhaps TRBD2 (5 bases). This CDR3 has 14 residues. The V end lost 4 bases, the J end lost 4 bases, and 10 bases lay between the germline ends. Germline lookup yields CDR1 ENHRY and CDR2 SYGVKD.

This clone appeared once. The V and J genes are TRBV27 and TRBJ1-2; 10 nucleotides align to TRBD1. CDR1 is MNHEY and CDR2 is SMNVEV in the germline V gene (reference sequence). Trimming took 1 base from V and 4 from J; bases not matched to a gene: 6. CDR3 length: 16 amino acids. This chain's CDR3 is CASSLYGTGAPYGYTF. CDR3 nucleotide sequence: TGTGCCAGCAGTTTATATGGGACAGGGGCCCCCTATGGCTACACCTTC.

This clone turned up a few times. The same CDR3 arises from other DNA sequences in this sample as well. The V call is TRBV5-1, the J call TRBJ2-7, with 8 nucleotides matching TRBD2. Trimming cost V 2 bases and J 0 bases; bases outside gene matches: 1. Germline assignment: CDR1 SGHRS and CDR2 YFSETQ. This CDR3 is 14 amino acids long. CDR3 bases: TGCGCCAGCAGCTTAGCGGGAGACTCCTACGAGCAGTACTTC. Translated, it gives CASSLAGDSYEQYF.

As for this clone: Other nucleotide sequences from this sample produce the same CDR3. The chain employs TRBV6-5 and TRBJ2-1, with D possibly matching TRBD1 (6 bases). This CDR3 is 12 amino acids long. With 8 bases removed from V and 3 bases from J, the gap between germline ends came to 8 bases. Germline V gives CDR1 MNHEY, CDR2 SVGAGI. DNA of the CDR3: TGTGCCAGCCAGGGGAACTACAATGAGCAGTTCTTC. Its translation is CASQGNYNEQFF.

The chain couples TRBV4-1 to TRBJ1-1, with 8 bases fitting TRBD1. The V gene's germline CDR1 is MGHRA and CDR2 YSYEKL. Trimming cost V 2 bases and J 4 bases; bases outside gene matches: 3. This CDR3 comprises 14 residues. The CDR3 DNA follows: TGCGCCAGCAGCCAACCCACAGGGGGCACTGAAGCTTTCTTT. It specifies CASSQPTGGTEAFF.

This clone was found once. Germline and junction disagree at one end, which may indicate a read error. The CDR3 sequence is CASSLAAPDTQYF. As DNA, the CDR3 is TGTGCCAGTAGTTTGGCCGCCCCAGATACGCAGTATTTT. This chain joins TRBV28 and TRBJ2-3, with D uncertain. The CDR3 is made up of 13 amino acids. Germline assignment: CDR1 MDHEN and CDR2 SYDVKM.

Written as DNA, the CDR3 is TGCGCCAGCAGAGAGGGAGGAGGGACCGGGGAGCTGTTTTTT. As protein: CASREGGGTGELFF. The gene calls are TRBV5-1 and TRBJ2-2; perhaps TRBD2 as D (6 bases). The CDR3 consists of 14 residues. V lost 5 bases and J lost 5, with 13 bases in between. CDR1 and CDR2 (germline): SGHRS, YFSETQ.

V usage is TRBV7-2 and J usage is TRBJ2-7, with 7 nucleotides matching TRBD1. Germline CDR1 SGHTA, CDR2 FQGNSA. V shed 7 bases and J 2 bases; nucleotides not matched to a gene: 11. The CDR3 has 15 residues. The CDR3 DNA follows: TGTGCCAGCACGGACAGGTCACCAGAAACCTACGAGCAGTACTTC. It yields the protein CASTDRSPETYEQYF.

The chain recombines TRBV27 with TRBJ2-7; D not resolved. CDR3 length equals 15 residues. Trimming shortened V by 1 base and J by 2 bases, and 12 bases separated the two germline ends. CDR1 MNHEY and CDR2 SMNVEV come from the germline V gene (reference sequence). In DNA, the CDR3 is TGTGCCAGCAGTTTATGGAACGGCCCTCCCTACGAGCAGTACTTC. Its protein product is CASSLWNGPPYEQYF.

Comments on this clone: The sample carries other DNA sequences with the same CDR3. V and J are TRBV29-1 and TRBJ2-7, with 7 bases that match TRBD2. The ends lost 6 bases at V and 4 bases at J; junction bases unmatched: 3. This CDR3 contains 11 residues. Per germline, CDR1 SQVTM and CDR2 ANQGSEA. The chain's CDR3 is CSVGGSYEQYF. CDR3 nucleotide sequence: TGCAGCGTGGGGGGGTCATACGAGCAGTACTTC.